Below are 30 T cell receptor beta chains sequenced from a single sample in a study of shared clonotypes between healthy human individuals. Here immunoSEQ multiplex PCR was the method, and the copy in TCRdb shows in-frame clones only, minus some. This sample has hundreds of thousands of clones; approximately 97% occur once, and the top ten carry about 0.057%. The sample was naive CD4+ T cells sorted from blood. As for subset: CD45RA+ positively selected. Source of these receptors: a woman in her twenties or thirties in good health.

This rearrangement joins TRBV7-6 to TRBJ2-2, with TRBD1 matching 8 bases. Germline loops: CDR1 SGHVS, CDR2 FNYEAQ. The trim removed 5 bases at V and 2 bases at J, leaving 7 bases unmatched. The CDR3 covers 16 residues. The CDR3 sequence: CASSERQGTNTGELFF. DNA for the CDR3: TGTGCCAGCAGCGAAAGACAGGGGACCAACACCGGGGAGCTGTTTTTT.

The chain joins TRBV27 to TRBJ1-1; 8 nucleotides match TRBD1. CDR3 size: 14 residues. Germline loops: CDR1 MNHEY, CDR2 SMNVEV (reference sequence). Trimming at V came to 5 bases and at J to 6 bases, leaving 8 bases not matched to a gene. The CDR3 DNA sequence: TGTGCCAGCAGTCCCCGGACAGGGATCTCTGAAGCTTTCTTT. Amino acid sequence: CASSPRTGISEAFF.

This CDR3 reads CASSLLTDRGLSSSSGYTF. CDR3 in DNA: TGTGCCAGCAGCTTGTTGACGGACAGGGGCCTTTCAAGCTCCTCTGGCTACACCTTC. This chain joins TRBV5-6 and TRBJ1-2; 9 positions match TRBD1. Germline V gene data show CDR1 as SGHDT and CDR2 as YYEEEE. V trimming: 1 base; J trimming: 7 bases; junction bases outside the gene matches: 20. The CDR3 runs 19 residues.

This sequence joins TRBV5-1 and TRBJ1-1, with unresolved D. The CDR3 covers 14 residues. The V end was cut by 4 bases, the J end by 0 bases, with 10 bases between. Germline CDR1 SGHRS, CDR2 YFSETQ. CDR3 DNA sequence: TGCGCCAGCAGCCCTCGGGCCTTGAACACTGAAGCTTTCTTT. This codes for CASSPRALNTEAFF.

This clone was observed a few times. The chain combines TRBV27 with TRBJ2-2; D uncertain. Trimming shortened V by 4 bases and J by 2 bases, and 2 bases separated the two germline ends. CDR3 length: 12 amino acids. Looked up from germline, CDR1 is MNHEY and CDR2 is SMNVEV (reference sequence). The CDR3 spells CASSYNTGELFF. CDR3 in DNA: TGTGCCAGCAGTTATAACACCGGGGAGCTGTTTTTT.

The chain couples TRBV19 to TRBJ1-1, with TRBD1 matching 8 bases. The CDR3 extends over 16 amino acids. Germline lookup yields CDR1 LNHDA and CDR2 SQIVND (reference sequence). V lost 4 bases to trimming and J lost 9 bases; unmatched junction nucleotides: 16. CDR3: CASSTGWQGATGKAFF. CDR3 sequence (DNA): TGTGCCAGTAGTACCGGGTGGCAGGGGGCGACTGGTAAAGCTTTCTTT.

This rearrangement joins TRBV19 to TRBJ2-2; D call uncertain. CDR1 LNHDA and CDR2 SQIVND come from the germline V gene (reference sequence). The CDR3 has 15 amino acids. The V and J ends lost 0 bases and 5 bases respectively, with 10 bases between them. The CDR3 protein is CASSIDRWKTGELFF. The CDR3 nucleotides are TGTGCCAGTAGTATAGACAGGTGGAAAACCGGGGAGCTGTTTTTT.

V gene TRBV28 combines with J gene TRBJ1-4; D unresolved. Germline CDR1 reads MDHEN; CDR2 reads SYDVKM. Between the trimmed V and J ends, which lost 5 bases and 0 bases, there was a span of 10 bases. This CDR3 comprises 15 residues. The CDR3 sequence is CASSPRAATNEKLFF. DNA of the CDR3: TGTGCCAGCAGTCCACGAGCAGCAACTAATGAAAAACTGTTTTTT. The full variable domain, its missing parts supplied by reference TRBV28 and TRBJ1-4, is DVKVTQSSRYLVKRTGEKVFLECVQDMDHENMFWYRQDPGLGLRLIYFSYDVKMKEKGDIPEGYSVSREKKERFSLILESASTNQTSMYLCASSPRAATNEKLFFGSGTQLSVL.

Written as DNA, the CDR3 is TGTGCCAGCAAAAGCCTGCGGGGCAACTCCTACAATGAGCAGTTCTTC. Amino acids: CASKSLRGNSYNEQFF. This rearrangement joins TRBV6-6 to TRBJ2-1; tentative D call: TRBD2 (6 bases). This CDR3 spans 16 amino acids. Trimming shortened V by 7 bases and J by 0 bases, and 16 bases separated the two germline ends. In germline, CDR1 is MNHNY, CDR2 SVGAGI (reference sequence).

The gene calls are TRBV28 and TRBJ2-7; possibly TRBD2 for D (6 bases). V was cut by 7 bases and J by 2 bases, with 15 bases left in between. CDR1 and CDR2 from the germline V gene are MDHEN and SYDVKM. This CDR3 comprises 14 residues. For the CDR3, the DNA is TGTGCCAGCAACCCGGGGGTAAACCCCTACGAGCAGTACTTC. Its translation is CASNPGVNPYEQYF.

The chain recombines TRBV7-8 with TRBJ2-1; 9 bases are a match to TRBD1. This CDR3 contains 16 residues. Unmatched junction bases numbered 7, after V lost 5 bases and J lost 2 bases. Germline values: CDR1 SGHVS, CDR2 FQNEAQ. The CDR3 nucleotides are TGTGCCAGCAGCGACCCCCGGGACAGGGCCTACAATGAGCAGTTCTTC. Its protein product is CASSDPRDRAYNEQFF. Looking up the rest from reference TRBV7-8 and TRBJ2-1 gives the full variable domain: GAGVSQSPRYKVAKRGQDVALRCDPISGHVSLFWYQQALGQGPEFLTYFQNEAQLDKSGLPSDRFFAERPEGSVSTLKIQRTQQEDSAVYLCASSDPRDRAYNEQFFGPGTRLTVL.

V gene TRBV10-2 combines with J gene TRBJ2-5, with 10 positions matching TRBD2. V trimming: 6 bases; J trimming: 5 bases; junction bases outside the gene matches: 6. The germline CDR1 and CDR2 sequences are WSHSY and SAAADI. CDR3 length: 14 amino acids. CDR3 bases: TGCGCCAGCAGACTAGCGGGATTTTCGGAGACCCAGTACTTC. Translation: CASRLAGFSETQYF.

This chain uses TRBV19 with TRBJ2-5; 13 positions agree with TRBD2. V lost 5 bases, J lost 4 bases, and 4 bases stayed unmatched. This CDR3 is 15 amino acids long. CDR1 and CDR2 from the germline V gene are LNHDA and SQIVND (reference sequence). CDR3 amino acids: CASSGLAGAGETQYF. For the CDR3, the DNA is TGTGCCAGTAGTGGACTAGCGGGGGCTGGAGAGACCCAGTACTTC.

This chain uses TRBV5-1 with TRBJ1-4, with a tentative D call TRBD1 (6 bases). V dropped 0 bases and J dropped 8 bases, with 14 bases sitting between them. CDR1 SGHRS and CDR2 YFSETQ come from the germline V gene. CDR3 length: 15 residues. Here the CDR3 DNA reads TGCGCCAGCAGCTTGGGGGACATCCAAAGGGAAAAACTGTTTTTT. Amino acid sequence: CASSLGDIQREKLFF.

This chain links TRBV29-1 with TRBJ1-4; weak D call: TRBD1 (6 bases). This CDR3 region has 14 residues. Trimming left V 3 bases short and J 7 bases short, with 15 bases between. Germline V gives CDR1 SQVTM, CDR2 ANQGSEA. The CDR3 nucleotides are TGCAGCGTTGAGGTGGGGGGGCTGGGTGAAAAACTGTTTTTT. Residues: CSVEVGGLGEKLFF.

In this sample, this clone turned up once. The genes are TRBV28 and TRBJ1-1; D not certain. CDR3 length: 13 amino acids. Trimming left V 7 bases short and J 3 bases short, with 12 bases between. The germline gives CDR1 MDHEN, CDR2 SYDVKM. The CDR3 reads CASTIGRDTEAFF. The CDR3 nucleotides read TGTGCCAGCACTATTGGGCGGGACACTGAAGCTTTCTTT.

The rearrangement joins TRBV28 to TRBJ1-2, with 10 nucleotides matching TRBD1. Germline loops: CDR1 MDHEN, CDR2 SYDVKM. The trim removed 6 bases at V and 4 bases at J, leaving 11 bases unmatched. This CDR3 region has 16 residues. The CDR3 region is CASRRIPGQGTYGYTF. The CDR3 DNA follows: TGTGCCAGCAGACGCATCCCGGGACAGGGGACCTATGGCTACACCTTC.

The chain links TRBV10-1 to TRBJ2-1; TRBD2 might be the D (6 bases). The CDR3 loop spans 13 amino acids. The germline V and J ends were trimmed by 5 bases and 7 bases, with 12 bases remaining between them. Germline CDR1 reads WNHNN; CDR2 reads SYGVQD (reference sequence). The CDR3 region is CASSSRGTNEQFF. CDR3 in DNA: TGCGCCAGCAGTTCTCGGGGGACGAATGAGCAGTTCTTC.

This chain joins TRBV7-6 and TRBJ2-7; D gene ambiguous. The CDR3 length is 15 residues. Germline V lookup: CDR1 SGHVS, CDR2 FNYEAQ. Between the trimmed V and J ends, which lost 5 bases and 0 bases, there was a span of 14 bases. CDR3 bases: TGTGCCAGCAGCCTCATCGGTCAGAGCTCCTACGAGCAGTACTTC. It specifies CASSLIGQSSYEQYF.

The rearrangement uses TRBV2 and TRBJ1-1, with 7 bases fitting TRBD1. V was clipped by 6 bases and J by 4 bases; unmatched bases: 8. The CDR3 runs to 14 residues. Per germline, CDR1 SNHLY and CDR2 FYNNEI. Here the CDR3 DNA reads TGTGCCAGCAGCCGACAGGGAGGTGCCACTGAAGCTTTCTTT. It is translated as CASSRQGGATEAFF.

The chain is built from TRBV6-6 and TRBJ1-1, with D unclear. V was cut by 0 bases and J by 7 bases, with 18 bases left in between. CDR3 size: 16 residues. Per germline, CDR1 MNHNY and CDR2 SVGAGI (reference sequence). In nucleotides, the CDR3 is TGTGCCAGCAGTTACTCGAATCCGTCCGGGAGGGATGAAGCTTTCTTT. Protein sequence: CASSYSNPSGRDEAFF.

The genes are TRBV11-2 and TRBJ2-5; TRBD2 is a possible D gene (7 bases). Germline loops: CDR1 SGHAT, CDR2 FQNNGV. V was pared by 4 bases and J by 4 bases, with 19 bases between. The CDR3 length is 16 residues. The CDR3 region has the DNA TGTGCCAGCAGCTCCCTACAGGGTGGGGGGGGAGAGACCCAGTACTTC. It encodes CASSSLQGGGGETQYF.

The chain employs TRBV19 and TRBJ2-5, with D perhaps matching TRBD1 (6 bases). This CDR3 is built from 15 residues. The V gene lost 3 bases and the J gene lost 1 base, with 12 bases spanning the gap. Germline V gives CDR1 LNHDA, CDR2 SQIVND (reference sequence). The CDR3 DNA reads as TGTGCCAGTAGTATTCAGGGGATGGCCCAAGAGACCCAGTACTTC. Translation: CASSIQGMAQETQYF.

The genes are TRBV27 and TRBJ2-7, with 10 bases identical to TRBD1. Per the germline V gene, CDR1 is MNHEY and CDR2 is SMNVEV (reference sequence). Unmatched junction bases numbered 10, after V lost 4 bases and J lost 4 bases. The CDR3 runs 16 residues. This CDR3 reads CASSSHRTGGLYEQYF. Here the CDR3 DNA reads TGTGCCAGCAGTTCTCACAGGACAGGGGGATTGTACGAGCAGTACTTC.

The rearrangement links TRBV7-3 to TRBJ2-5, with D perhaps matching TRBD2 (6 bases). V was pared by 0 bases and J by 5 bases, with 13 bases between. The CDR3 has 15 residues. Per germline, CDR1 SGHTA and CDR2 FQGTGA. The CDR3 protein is CASSLTSGAWETQYF. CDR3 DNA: TGTGCCAGCAGCTTAACGTCGGGAGCGTGGGAGACCCAGTACTTC.

CDR3 protein: CASSRPDRAYYGYTF. The CDR3 region has the DNA TGTGCCAGTAGCCGCCCTGACAGGGCTTACTATGGCTACACCTTC. This chain joins TRBV19 and TRBJ1-2, with 7 bases fitting TRBD1. Germline lookup yields CDR1 LNHDA and CDR2 SQIVND (reference sequence). The junction had 10 bases not matched to a gene; V was cut back by 6 bases and J by 3 bases. This CDR3 region has 15 residues.

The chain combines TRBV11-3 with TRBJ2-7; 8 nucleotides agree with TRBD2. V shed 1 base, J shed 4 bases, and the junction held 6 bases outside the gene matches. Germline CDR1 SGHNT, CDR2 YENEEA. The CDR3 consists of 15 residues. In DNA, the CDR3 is TGTGCCAGCAGCTTAGCCTCGAGCGGGAGATACGAGCAGTACTTC. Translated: CASSLASSGRYEQYF.

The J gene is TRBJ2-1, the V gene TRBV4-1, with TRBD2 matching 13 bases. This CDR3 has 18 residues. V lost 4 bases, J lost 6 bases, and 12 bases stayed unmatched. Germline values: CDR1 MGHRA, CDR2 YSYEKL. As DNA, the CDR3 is TGCGCCAGCAGCCGGTGGGGACTAGCGGGAATAACGGGCAATGAGCAGTTCTTC. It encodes CASSRWGLAGITGNEQFF.

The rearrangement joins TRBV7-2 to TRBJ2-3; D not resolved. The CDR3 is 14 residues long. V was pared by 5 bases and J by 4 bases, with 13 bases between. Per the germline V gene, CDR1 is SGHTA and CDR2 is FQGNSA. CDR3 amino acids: CASSLDVVADTQYF. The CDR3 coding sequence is TGTGCCAGCAGCCTGGATGTGGTTGCAGATACGCAGTATTTT.

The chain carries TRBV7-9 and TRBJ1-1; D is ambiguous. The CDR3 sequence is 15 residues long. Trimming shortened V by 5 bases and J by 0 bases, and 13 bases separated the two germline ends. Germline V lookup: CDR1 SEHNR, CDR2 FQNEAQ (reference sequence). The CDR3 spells CASSIPAQVNTEAFF. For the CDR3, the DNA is TGTGCCAGCAGCATCCCTGCCCAGGTGAACACTGAAGCTTTCTTT.